What follows describes a single T cell receptor (beta chain). Its specific antigen is unknown. No qualities accompany the bases; no much larger clone lies one base away. Library generation was performed with the immunoSEQ multiplex PCR assay. Adaptive Biotechnologies carried out TCRB amplification, library preparation, sequencing and preliminary bioinformatics at Survey level resolution. TCRB sequencing used multiplex PCR amplification of genomic DNA from sorted cTfh populations. As for the authors' bioinformatics: Clonality was computed in R as 1 minus normalized Shannon entropy; the Gini index was calculated with the R package ineq. To get the overlap score, the summed counts of shared sequences were divided by the total counts of all sequences in both of the compared samples. Shared-clonotype significance used Fisher's exact test assuming a theoretical repertoire of 10^7 TCRB sequences. TCRdb stores this immuneACCESS table with in-frame sequences only. Part of the clones is absent; in the studies checked, under half of the shortfall reflects unresolved V genes, and no reason is known for the rest. D and trimming come from the DNA, and the V and J calls and clone size come from that table. This sample is represented by about 4,800 clones; around 80% of them were singletons. Over 1% of the sample is held by the ten biggest clonotypes.

The entry originates in a study of follicular helper T cells after annual influenza vaccination (TCRdb year 2017). Context from the whole study: Blood was drawn on days 0, 7 and 28 after each seasonal influenza vaccination. Multi-year samples were obtained from about 6 subjects, with two vaccination seasons covered for four subjects and three seasons covered for two subjects. One week after vaccination, a second recruited cohort of approximately 11 subjects (Table S1) displayed a similar ICOS+CD38+ cTfh response. To study recall of cTfh clones, some subjects were followed across successive annual vaccinations spanning the 2013-2014, 2014-2015 and 2015-2016 seasons. The 2015 samples were processed right after collection, while the 2013-2014 samples were cryopreserved. Points the paper makes about the study in general: ICOS+CD38+ cTfh clonality correlated with the frequency of that population, and its change correlated with the change in circulating plasmablast frequency. Successive annual vaccinations recalled a recurrent oligoclonal ICOS+CD38+ cTfh response that contained tetramer and AIM influenza-specific clonotypes. Productive TCRB sequences were recovered from only about 10-23% of analyzed cells, so rare clonotypes could not be sampled. Day 7 ICOS+CD38+ clones were most often found later in ICOS-CD38- cTfh, suggesting that subset may serve as a memory reservoir.

The CDR3 runs 13 amino acids, cysteine and phenylalanine included. Only CDR3 DNA remains: 39 bases, in frame from the first base. V trim: 2 bases; J trim: 7 bases; unmatched bases: 3. The germline V gene supplies CDR1 SGHRS and CDR2 YFSETQ. According to the study, the label for this sample's time point signals: 2015-2016 season, 7 days after influenza vaccination. TCRB sequencing was used to follow sorted CD4 subsets from the blood of adults before and after they were given the seasonal inactivated influenza vaccine (Fluvarix). To be eligible, subjects had to live in the community and must not have received influenza vaccine in the previous 6 months. Subjects were excluded for influenza vaccine contraindications, substance abuse, HIV/AIDS, active malignancy, immunomodulatory medication, or active illness such as respiratory infection. At each time point, somewhere between roughly 35 and 110 mL of blood was taken. Non-naive CD4+CXCR5+PD-1+ cells were defined as circulating Tfh and were sorted into ICOS+CD38+ and ICOS-CD38- fractions. Either Ficoll-Paque PLUS or SepMate separation was used to isolate PBMC. Before DNA was extracted, the cell subsets were sorted from PBMC using a BD FACS Aria.

The V and J segments used are TRBV5-1 and TRBJ1-3, and TRBD1 matches 7 of the central bases. The specimen comprised CXCR5+ CD38- circulating T follicular helper cells from blood, sampled 7 days after influenza vaccination. What this sample's cell subset or site label stands for: circulating Tfh, non-naive CD4+CXCR5+PD-1+ (ICOS+CD38+ or ICOS-CD38-). This TCR was recovered from an adult who received the influenza vaccine. The DNA sequence follows: TGCGCCAGCAGCTTCCAGGGGGACAACACCATATATTTT. Its product reads: CASSFQGDNTIYF.